This entry features one T cell receptor (beta chain) sequence. The antigen remains unidentified. This entry is derived from a study of shared clonotypes between healthy human individuals. The CDR3 is 15 amino acids. Libraries were prepared by immunoSEQ multiplex PCR; TCRdb keeps only in-frame clonotypes and omits some of them. This repertoire shows roughly 1.5 million clones, roughly 98% found once; its top ten account for roughly 0.42%. Findings and caveats of the study: A handful of donors held approximately 5% of naive CD4 clonotypes in common. Large depth notwithstanding, sorted-subset sequencing proved incomplete by rarefaction. Enrolling few donors narrowed the genetic and exposure-history diversity that was represented. Sampling was confined to blood; repertoires within tissues likely differ.

This receptor was taken from a man younger than 40 in good health. The sample consisted of naive CD4+ T cells sorted from blood. Subset in this sample: CD45RA+ positively selected. The chain links TRBV21-1 to TRBJ2-3. TRBV21-1 is a recognized pseudogene. DNA of the CDR3: TGTGCCAGCAGCAAGGCTCGGCGCCGCACAGATACGCAGTATTTT. Amino acid sequence: CASSKARRRTDTQYF.